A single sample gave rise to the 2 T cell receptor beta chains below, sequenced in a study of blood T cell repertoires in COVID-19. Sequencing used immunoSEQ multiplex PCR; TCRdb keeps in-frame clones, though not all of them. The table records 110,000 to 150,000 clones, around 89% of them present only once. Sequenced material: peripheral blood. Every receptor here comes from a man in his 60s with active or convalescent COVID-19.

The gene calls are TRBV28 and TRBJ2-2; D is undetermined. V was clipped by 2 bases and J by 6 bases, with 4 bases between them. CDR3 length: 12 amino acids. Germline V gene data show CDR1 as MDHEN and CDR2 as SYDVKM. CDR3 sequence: CASSLQSGELFF. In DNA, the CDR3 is TGTGCCAGCAGTTTACAGTCCGGGGAGCTGTTTTTT.

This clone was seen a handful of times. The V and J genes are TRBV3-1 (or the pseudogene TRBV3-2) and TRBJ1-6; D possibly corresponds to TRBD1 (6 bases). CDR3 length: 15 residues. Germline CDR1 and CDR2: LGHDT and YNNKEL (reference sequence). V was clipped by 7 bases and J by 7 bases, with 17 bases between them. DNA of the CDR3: TGTGCCAGCACCTGGCTCGGGGGGCGGAATTCACCCCTCCACTTT. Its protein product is CASTWLGGRNSPLHF.